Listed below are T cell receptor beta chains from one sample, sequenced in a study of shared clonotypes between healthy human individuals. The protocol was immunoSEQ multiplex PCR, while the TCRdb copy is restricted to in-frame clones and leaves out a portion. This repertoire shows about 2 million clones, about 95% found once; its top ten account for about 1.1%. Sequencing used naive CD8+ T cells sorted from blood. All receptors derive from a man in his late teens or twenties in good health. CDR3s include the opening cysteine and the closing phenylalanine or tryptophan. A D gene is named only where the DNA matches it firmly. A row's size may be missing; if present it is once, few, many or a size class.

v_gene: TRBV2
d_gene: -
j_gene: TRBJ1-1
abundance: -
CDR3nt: TGTGCCAGCACACACTGGAACACTGAAGCTTTCTTT
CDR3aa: CASTHWNTEAFF

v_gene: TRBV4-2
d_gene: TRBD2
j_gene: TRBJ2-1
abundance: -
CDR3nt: TGTGCCAGCAGCCCTTCACTAGCGGGAGAAGACAATGAGCAGTTCTTC
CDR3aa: CASSPSLAGEDNEQFF

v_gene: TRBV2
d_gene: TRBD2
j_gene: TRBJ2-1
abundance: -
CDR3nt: TGTGCCAGCAGGGGCGGGAGGGCCTCCTACAATGAGCAGTTCTTC
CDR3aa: CASRGGRASYNEQFF

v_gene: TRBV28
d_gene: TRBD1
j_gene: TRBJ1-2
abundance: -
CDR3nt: TGTGCCAGCAGAAGGGACAGGGGCTATGGCTACACCTTC
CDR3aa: CASRRDRGYGYTF

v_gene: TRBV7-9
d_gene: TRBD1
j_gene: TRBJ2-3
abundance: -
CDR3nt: TGTGCCAGCAGCTGGGGGACAGCACCTAGCACAGATACGCAGTATTTT
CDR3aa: CASSWGTAPSTDTQYF

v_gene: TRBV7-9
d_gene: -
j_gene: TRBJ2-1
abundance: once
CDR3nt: TGTGCCAGCAGCTTAGCTACCCGCTCTTTCTCGAATGAGCAGTTCTTC
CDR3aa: CASSLATRSFSNEQFF

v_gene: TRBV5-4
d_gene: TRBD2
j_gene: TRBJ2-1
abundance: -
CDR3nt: TGTGCCAGCCGAACATGGACTAGCGCCAATGAGCAGTTCTTC
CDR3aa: CASRTWTSANEQFF

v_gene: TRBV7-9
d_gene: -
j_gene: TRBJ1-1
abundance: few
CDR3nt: TGTGCCAGCAGATCGGCCACCCATTGGGCTTTCTTT
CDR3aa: CASRSATHWAFF

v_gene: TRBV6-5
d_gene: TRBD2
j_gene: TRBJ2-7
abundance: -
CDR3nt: TGTGCCAGCAGCTCTGGACTAGCGGAATCCTACGAGCAGTACTTC
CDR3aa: CASSSGLAESYEQYF

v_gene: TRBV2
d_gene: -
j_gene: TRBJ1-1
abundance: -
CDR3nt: TGTGCCAGAGAAGGAGGGGTAGGCCCCATGAACACTGAAGCTTTCTTT
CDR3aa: CAREGGVGPMNTEAFF

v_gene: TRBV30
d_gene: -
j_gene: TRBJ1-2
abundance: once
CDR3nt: TGTGCCTGGAGTGTGATAGGGGGAGTCTATGGCTACACCTTC
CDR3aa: CAWSVIGGVYGYTF

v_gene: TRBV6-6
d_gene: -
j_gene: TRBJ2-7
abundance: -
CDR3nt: TGTGCCAGCAGTACTTACGGGACCTCCGGCGAGCAGTACTTC
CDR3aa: CASSTYGTSGEQYF

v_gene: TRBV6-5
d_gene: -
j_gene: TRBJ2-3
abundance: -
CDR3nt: TGTGCCAGCAGTTTAGCGGCAAGCACAGATACGCAGTATTTT
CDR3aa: CASSLAASTDTQYF

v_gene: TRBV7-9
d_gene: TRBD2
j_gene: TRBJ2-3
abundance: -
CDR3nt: TGTGCCAGCAGCTCCCGGGGCGGGAGCGGAACAGATACGCAGTATTTT
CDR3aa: CASSSRGGSGTDTQYF

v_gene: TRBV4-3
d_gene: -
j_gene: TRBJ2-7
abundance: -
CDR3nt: TGCGCCAGCAGCCAACAAAGCCGCGGCTACGAGCAGTACTTC
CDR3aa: CASSQQSRGYEQYF

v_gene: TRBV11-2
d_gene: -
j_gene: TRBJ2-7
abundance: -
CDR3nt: TGTGCCAGCAGCTTAGCTCCCGTACAAGAAGGACCCTCCTACGAGCAGTACTTC
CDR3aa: CASSLAPVQEGPSYEQYF

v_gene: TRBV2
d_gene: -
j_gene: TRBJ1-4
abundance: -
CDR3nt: TGTGCCAGCAGTGAAGGAGGGTCAACTAATGAAAAACTGTTTTTT
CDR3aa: CASSEGGSTNEKLFF

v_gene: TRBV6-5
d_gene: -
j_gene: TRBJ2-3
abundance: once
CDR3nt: TGTGCCAGCAGTTACTCGAATATGAGGACAGATACGCAGTATTTT
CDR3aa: CASSYSNMRTDTQYF

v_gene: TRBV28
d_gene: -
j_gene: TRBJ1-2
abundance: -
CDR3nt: TGTGCCAGCAGTTTGCCCTTAGGGAACTATGGCTACACCTTC
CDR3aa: CASSLPLGNYGYTF

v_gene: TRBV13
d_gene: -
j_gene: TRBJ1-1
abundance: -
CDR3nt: TGTGCCAGCAGCTTAGGGCGTTCATTTGTGAACACTGAAGCTTTCTTT
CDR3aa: CASSLGRSFVNTEAFF

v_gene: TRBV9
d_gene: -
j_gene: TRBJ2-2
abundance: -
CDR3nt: TGTGCCAGCAGCCCAGTGGGGACGGGGAACACCGGGGAGCTGTTTTTT
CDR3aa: CASSPVGTGNTGELFF